The text below deals with one TCR beta chain. The authors sequenced patients whose flow cytometry had shown CD8+CD57+ cell expansion. The data were taken from a study of CD8+CD57+ T cells in acquired aplastic anemia. Genomic DNA acted as the template from which TCR beta VDJ combination and CDR3 sequence profiling were carried out. Each CDR3 protein gets one entry after TCRdb re-called the reads with MiXCR. The top ten hold roughly 3.5% of the sample, which has 160,000 or so distinct CDR3 sequences, approximately 51% seen once. Germline V gives CDR1 SQVTM, CDR2 ANQGSEA. CDR3 length: 13 residues. Trimming removed 2 bases from V and 4 bases from J; junction bases left unmatched: 3.

The sequence came from a human donor with aplastic anemia. The chain employs TRBV29-1 and TRBJ2-7; 9 positions agree with TRBD1. What was sequenced was sorted CD4+, CD8+, or CD8+CD57+ T cells (not recorded which) from PBMCs. The CDR3 loop is CSVETGGRYEQYF. For the CDR3, the DNA is TGCAGCGTTGAAACAGGGGGCAGGTACGAGCAGTACTTC.